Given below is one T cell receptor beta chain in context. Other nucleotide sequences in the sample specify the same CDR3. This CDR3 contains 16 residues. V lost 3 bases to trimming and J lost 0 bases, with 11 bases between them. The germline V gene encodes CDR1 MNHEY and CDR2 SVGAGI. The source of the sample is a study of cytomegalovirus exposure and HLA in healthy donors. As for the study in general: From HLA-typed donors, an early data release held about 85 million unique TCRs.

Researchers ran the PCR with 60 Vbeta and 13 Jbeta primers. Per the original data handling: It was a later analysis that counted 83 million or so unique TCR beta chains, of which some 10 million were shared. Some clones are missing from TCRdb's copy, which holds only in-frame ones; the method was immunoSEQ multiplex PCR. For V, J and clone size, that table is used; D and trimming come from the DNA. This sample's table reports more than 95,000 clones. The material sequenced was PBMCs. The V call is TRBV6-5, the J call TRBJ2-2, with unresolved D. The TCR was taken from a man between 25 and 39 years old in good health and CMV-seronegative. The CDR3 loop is CASSYRRRTNTGELFF. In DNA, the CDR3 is TGTGCCAGCAGTTATAGGAGACGAACGAACACCGGGGAGCTGTTTTTT.